One and the same sample provided the 28 T cell receptor beta chains below, sequenced in a study of T-cell reconstitution after alpha-beta-depleted transplantation in children. The authors prepared the TCRbeta library with unique molecular identifiers. MiXCR was run by TCRdb on the PCR reads, yielding one entry per CDR3 protein. The sample lists more than 550,000 distinct CDR3 sequences; over 9.5% were seen once. The sample consisted of PBMCs from the stem cell graft donor, taken from the stem cell graft. The receptors stem from a human donor who donated a stem cell graft to a child with acute myeloid leukemia.

The V and J genes are TRBV19 and TRBJ2-2; maybe TRBD1 (5 bases). Trimming stripped 7 bases from V and 1 base from J, with 22 bases between. Looked up from germline, CDR1 is LNHDA and CDR2 is SQIVND (reference sequence). The CDR3 consists of 18 residues. The CDR3 spells CASTAIIHSRENTGELFF. The CDR3, as DNA: TGTGCCAGTACCGCGATCATTCATTCCAGGGAGAACACCGGGGAGCTGTTTTTT.

This clonotype came up a few times. This rearrangement joins TRBV28 to TRBJ1-4; TRBD1 is a possible D gene (5 bases). Germline values: CDR1 MDHEN, CDR2 SYDVKM. This CDR3 has 13 residues. V gave up 7 bases and J gave up 6 bases, with 12 bases separating them. CDR3 bases: TGTGCCAGCACAAGGGGTGGGGATGAAAAACTGTTTTTT. Translated, it gives CASTRGGDEKLFF.

The sample holds a few counts of this clonotype. The V call is TRBV4-3, the J call TRBJ2-1, with 11 bases matching TRBD2. The CDR3 runs 16 residues. With V trimmed by 0 bases and J by 4 bases, 2 bases remained unmatched. Germline CDR1 reads LGHNA; CDR2 reads YSLEER. The CDR3 coding sequence is TGCGCCAGCAGCCAAGATACTAGCGGGAGATACAATGAGCAGTTCTTC. Amino acid sequence: CASSQDTSGRYNEQFF.

This clonotype was seen a handful of times. This rearrangement joins TRBV20-1 to TRBJ2-7; 9 positions match TRBD2. CDR1 and CDR2 (germline): DFQATT, SNEGSKA (reference sequence). This CDR3 contains 16 residues. V lost 5 bases and J lost 0; bases outside the gene matches: 11. The DNA for the CDR3 is TGCAGTGCTTTGGGGGCGGGAGGGCCCTACTCCTACGAGCAGTACTTC. This sequence encodes CSALGAGGPYSYEQYF.

The chain joins TRBV3-1 to TRBJ2-7; 13 bases are shared with TRBD2. Germline CDR1 LGHDT, CDR2 YNNKEL (reference sequence). The CDR3 has 17 amino acids. With V trimmed by 10 bases and J by 0 bases, 12 bases remained unmatched. CDR3 protein: CATTPRLAGGDSYEQYF. DNA of the CDR3: TGTGCCACCACCCCCCGACTAGCGGGAGGTGACTCCTACGAGCAGTACTTC.

This clonotype has a handful of counts. The chain joins TRBV4-3 to TRBJ2-2; D is possibly TRBD2 (6 bases). The CDR3 covers 16 residues. V lost 4 bases and J lost 7, with 19 bases in between. Germline V gene data show CDR1 as LGHNA and CDR2 as YSLEER. In DNA form, the CDR3 reads TGCGCCAGCAGCCTGGCAGGAGGGCCTGTCCTCGGGGAGCTGTTTTTT. Translated, it gives CASSLAGGPVLGELFF.

This clonotype has a count of ten or more. The chain joins TRBV5-1 to TRBJ2-1, with 12 bases identical to TRBD2. CDR1 is SGHRS, CDR2 YFSETQ, per germline. The CDR3 is 15 residues long. The V gene end was trimmed by 2 bases and the J gene end by 7 bases; junction bases not matched to a gene: 4. The CDR3 protein is CASSFWLAGGNEQFF. The CDR3 DNA reads TGCGCCAGCAGCTTTTGGCTAGCGGGAGGGAATGAGCAGTTCTTC.

J is TRBJ1-4 and V is TRBV7-2; TRBD1 might be the D (6 bases). Trimming removed 1 base from V and 5 bases from J, with 11 bases in between. The length of the CDR3 is 15 residues. Germline CDR1 and CDR2: SGHTA and FQGNSA. CDR3 sequence reads: CASSLGQGLNEKLFF. In nucleotides, the CDR3 is TGTGCCAGCAGCTTAGGGCAGGGGTTGAATGAAAAACTGTTTTTT.

This clonotype occurred many times. The chain recombines TRBV20-1 with TRBJ2-1, with D perhaps matching TRBD2 (6 bases). With 0 bases removed from V and 7 bases from J, the gap between germline ends came to 16 bases. Germline CDR1 is DFQATT and CDR2 is SNEGSKA (reference sequence). There are 15 residues in the CDR3. This CDR3 reads CSARDSGGIRNEQFF. The CDR3 DNA follows: TGCAGTGCTAGAGATAGTGGCGGGATCAGAAATGAGCAGTTCTTC.

Concerning this clonotype itself: One base away lies a much larger clone, so this may be a sequencing read error. The rearrangement uses TRBV7-9 and TRBJ2-1; 10 bases are a match to TRBD2. Germline-derived CDR1 and CDR2 are SEHNR and FQNEAQ (reference sequence). This CDR3 region has 17 residues. CDR3 residues: CASSSSGTSVSYNERFF. The CDR3 coding sequence is TGTGCCAGCAGCTCCTCCGGGACTAGCGTTTCCTACAATGAGCGGTTCTTC.

This chain uses TRBV6-1 with TRBJ2-1; the match to TRBD1 covers 9 bases. Looked up from germline, CDR1 is MNHNS and CDR2 is SASEGT. V shed 5 bases and J 6 bases; nucleotides not matched to a gene: 11. The CDR3 extends over 16 amino acids. The CDR3 here is CASSRSGQGTLNEQFF. The CDR3 coding sequence is TGTGCCAGCAGTCGATCAGGACAGGGGACCCTCAATGAGCAGTTCTTC.

The rearrangement joins TRBV29-1 to TRBJ2-5; perhaps D is TRBD1 or TRBD2 (5 bases each). The CDR3 is 15 residues long. CDR1 is SQVTM and CDR2 is ANQGSEA in the germline V gene. V gave up 5 bases and J gave up 2 bases, with 18 bases separating them. The CDR3 region is CSVFVMGWGQETQYF. CDR3 sequence (DNA): TGCAGCGTTTTCGTTATGGGATGGGGGCAAGAGACCCAGTACTTC.

The J gene is TRBJ2-2, the V gene TRBV25-1; D may be TRBD2 (5 bases). V lost 7 bases to trimming and J lost 4 bases, with 7 bases between them. Germline loops: CDR1 MGHDK, CDR2 SYGVNS. The CDR3 is 12 amino acids. The CDR3 loop is CASTRGTGELFF. Written as DNA, the CDR3 is TGTGCCAGCACCCGGGGCACCGGGGAGCTGTTTTTT.

V usage is TRBV20-1 and J usage is TRBJ2-5; the D is unclear. This CDR3 has 12 amino acids. Germline V gives CDR1 DFQATT, CDR2 SNEGSKA (reference sequence). V was trimmed by 1 base and J by 5 bases, leaving 8 bases between them. CDR3 in amino acids: CSARGRAETQYF. CDR3 nucleotides: TGCAGTGCTAGAGGTAGAGCGGAGACCCAGTACTTC.

This CDR3 is CSVETFWGTDTEAFF. In DNA form, the CDR3 reads TGCAGCGTTGAAACCTTCTGGGGAACGGACACTGAAGCTTTCTTT. This chain joins TRBV29-1 and TRBJ1-1; the D is unclear. Germline CDR1 and CDR2: SQVTM and ANQGSEA. V was cut by 2 bases and J by 3 bases, with 16 bases left in between. The CDR3 extends over 15 amino acids.

This clonotype was found many times. The chain combines TRBV7-2 with TRBJ1-5; the D gene is possibly TRBD1 (6 bases). This CDR3 is built from 15 residues. V lost 1 base and J lost 3, with 10 bases in between. Germline V gene sequence: CDR1 SGHTA, CDR2 FQGNSA. In DNA, the CDR3 is TGTGCCAGCAGCTTAGGAGGACAGCTCAATCAGCCCCAGCATTTT. The encoded protein is CASSLGGQLNQPQHF. Supplemented by reference TRBV7-2 and TRBJ1-5, the full variable domain reads GAGVSQSPSNKVTEKGKDVELRCDPISGHTALYWYRQSLGQGLEFLIYFQGNSAPDKSGLPSDRFSAERTGGSVSTLTIQRTQQEDSAVYLCASSLGGQLNQPQHFGDGTRLSIL.

The chain has TRBV4-2 and TRBJ2-1; TRBD2 agrees at 9 bases. CDR1 and CDR2 from the germline V gene are LGHNA and YNFKEQ. The J segment lost 6 bases and the V segment lost 0 bases, leaving 6 bases of the junction unmatched. This CDR3 is 16 amino acids long. The CDR3 bases are TGTGCCAGCAGCCAAGAATCTAGCGGGGCCCCCAATGAGCAGTTCTTC. Encoded protein: CASSQESSGAPNEQFF.

This clonotype was seen more than once but under ten times. This sequence joins TRBV7-6 and TRBJ2-2; no firm D call. Trimming cost V 5 bases and J 3 bases, with 10 bases left between them. This CDR3 is built from 14 residues. Germline V gene lookup returns CDR1 SGHVS and CDR2 FNYEAQ. The CDR3, as DNA: TGTGCCAGCAGCACCTACGGTCACACCGGGGAGCTGTTTTTT. Translated: CASSTYGHTGELFF.

The V and J genes are TRBV5-1 and TRBJ2-6; D unclear. Germline lookup yields CDR1 SGHRS and CDR2 YFSETQ. Trimming pared 4 bases from V and 1 base from J, leaving 9 bases between. The CDR3 length is 15 residues. The CDR3 reads CASSPFESGANVLTF. The CDR3 DNA is TGCGCCAGCAGCCCCTTCGAGTCTGGGGCCAACGTCCTGACTTTC.

This clonotype was counted only a few times. The CDR3 spells CSVVFGNTGELFF. The CDR3 DNA is TGCAGCGTTGTTTTTGGGAACACCGGGGAGCTGTTTTTT. The J gene is TRBJ2-2, the V gene TRBV29-1; D ambiguous. This CDR3 region has 13 residues. Between the trimmed V and J ends, which lost 4 bases and 1 base, there was a span of 7 bases. Germline V lookup: CDR1 SQVTM, CDR2 ANQGSEA.

The chain has TRBV20-1 and TRBJ2-2; possibly TRBD1 for D (6 bases). Trimming cost V 2 bases and J 4 bases, with 14 bases left between them. Germline V gene lookup returns CDR1 DFQATT and CDR2 SNEGSKA (reference sequence). The CDR3 is 15 amino acids. The CDR3 DNA reads TGCAGTGCTAGACCTCAGGGGACCGTCACCGGGGAGCTGTTTTTT. Translated: CSARPQGTVTGELFF.

There are many counts of this clonotype. The rearrangement links TRBV27 to TRBJ1-6; 8 bases match TRBD1. Per the germline V gene, CDR1 is MNHEY and CDR2 is SMNVEV (reference sequence). Germline trimming cut 3 bases from V and 9 bases from J; bases unmatched to any gene: 10. The CDR3 loop spans 16 amino acids. The CDR3 region has the DNA TGTGCCAGCAGTTTGGTTTCCAGGGGGCAAGGTTCACCCCTCCACTTT. As protein: CASSLVSRGQGSPLHF.

This clonotype appeared a few times. J is TRBJ2-7 and V is TRBV29-1; 12 bases are a match to TRBD2. V was pared by 7 bases and J by 2 bases, with 3 bases of the junction left unmatched. The CDR3 runs to 13 residues. Germline V CDR1 and CDR2: SQVTM, ANQGSEA. CDR3 coding DNA: TGCAGCGCCCTAGCGGGGGGGGCCTACGAGCAGTACTTC. Encoded protein: CSALAGGAYEQYF.

The chain has TRBV20-1 and TRBJ2-7; 8 bases are shared with TRBD2. Looked up from germline, CDR1 is DFQATT and CDR2 is SNEGSKA (reference sequence). Losses at the gene ends were 7 bases for V and 0 bases for J; bases not matched to a gene: 5. The CDR3 totals 13 residues. For the CDR3, the DNA is TGCAGTGTTCCCAGCGGGAGCTCCTACGAGCAGTACTTC. Translating it yields CSVPSGSSYEQYF.

The CDR3 here is CASIPGQGAGYTF. The CDR3 bases are TGTGCCAGCATCCCGGGACAGGGTGCTGGCTACACCTTC. The chain is built from TRBV6-1 and TRBJ1-2; TRBD1 matches 9 bases. This CDR3 is built from 13 residues. V gave up 7 bases and J gave up 7 bases; unmatched junction bases: 7. The germline CDR1 and CDR2 sequences are MNHNS and SASEGT.

This clonotype occurred a few times. V gene TRBV29-1 combines with J gene TRBJ2-7; the D gene is possibly TRBD2 (6 bases). CDR3 length equals 12 residues. From germline, CDR1 is SQVTM and CDR2 ANQGSEA. Trimming shortened V by 7 bases and J by 1 base, and 11 bases separated the two germline ends. The CDR3 nucleotides read TGCAGCGCCGGGACTTCTTCCTACGAGCAGTACTTC. Translating gives CSAGTSSYEQYF.

This clonotype has just a few counts. V gene TRBV5-1 combines with J gene TRBJ2-5; D could derive from TRBD1 or TRBD2 (5 bases each). In germline, CDR1 is SGHRS, CDR2 YFSETQ. V was pared by 0 bases and J by 5 bases, with 8 bases between. The CDR3 runs 13 residues. DNA of the CDR3: TGCGCCAGCAGCTTGGTTGGGACGGAGACCCAGTACTTC. Translation: CASSLVGTETQYF.

The V call is TRBV11-2, the J call TRBJ2-1; D is perhaps TRBD2 (5 bases). V gave up 5 bases and J gave up 5 bases, with 16 bases separating them. The CDR3 is 15 amino acids. CDR1 SGHAT and CDR2 FQNNGV come from the germline V gene. The CDR3 is CASSHGVWGNNEQFF. The CDR3 DNA sequence: TGTGCCAGCAGCCACGGGGTGTGGGGTAACAATGAGCAGTTCTTC.